This T cell receptor beta chain was sequenced in a study of memory CD4+ T cells and cytomegalovirus serostatus. Libraries were prepared by immunoSEQ multiplex PCR; TCRdb keeps only in-frame clonotypes and omits some of them. The sample carries 35,000 to 50,000 clones, around 80% recorded once. The sort gate was single viable CD3+CD4+CD8-CD45RO+ cells for memory CD4+ T cells. The CDR3 is 14 amino acids. Germline V gene lookup returns CDR1 SGHTA and CDR2 FQGNSA. Trimming removed 2 bases at V and 0 bases at J, with 7 bases between. The chain links TRBV7-2 to TRBJ1-2; D is unclear. Input material: memory CD4+ T cells from blood. The clonotype comes from an adult in good health and CMV-seronegative. CDR3 sequence: CASSLQPTNYGYTF. The CDR3, as DNA: TGTGCCAGCAGCTTACAACCCACTAACTATGGCTACACCTTC.